This passage covers 9 T cell receptor beta chains from one sample sequenced in a study of blood T cell repertoires in COVID-19. The repertoire was sequenced with immunoSEQ multiplex PCR; TCRdb's copy has only in-frame clones and lacks some. The sample carries 180,000 or so clones, roughly 79% recorded once. The sequencing input was peripheral blood. The receptors stem from a woman in her thirties or forties with COVID-19, enrolled during active disease.

The V gene is TRBV15, the J gene TRBJ2-7; 9 positions match TRBD1. CDR1 is LNHNV, CDR2 YYDKDF, per germline (reference sequence). V lost 0 bases, J lost 3 bases, and 9 bases stayed unmatched. This CDR3 region has 17 residues. The CDR3 DNA sequence: TGTGCCACCAGCAGAGAGCCCCCGGGACAGGGATACTACGAGCAGTACGTC. Protein product: CATSREPPGQGYYEQYV.

The CDR3 DNA reads as TGCGCCAGCAGCCAAGTTGTGCAGGCCAGCTCCTACGAGCAGTACTTC. As protein: CASSQVVQASSYEQYF. This rearrangement joins TRBV4-1 to TRBJ2-7; D not resolved. Trimming removed 1 base from V and 0 bases from J, with 13 bases in between. The CDR3 runs to 16 residues. CDR1 MGHRA and CDR2 YSYEKL come from the germline V gene.

This clone was observed once. The rearrangement links TRBV21-1 to TRBJ1-1. TRBV21-1 is classified as a pseudogene. The CDR3 runs to 12 residues. In nucleotides, the CDR3 is TGTGCCAGCAGCCGCGGATGTGCTGAAGCTTTCTTT. Translated, it gives CASSRGCAEAFF.

The J gene is TRBJ2-1, the V gene TRBV3-1 (or the pseudogene TRBV3-2); D is uncertain. From germline, CDR1 is LGHDT and CDR2 YNNKEL (reference sequence). CDR3 size: 17 residues. V gave up 3 bases and J gave up 6 bases, with 21 bases separating them. DNA for the CDR3: TGTGCCAGCAGCCAGACTGCCTTCTCCTTAGGTCGCAATGAGCAGTTCTTC. Encoded protein: CASSQTAFSLGRNEQFF.

This rearrangement joins TRBV28 to TRBJ1-2, with D unclear. Per the germline V gene, CDR1 is MDHEN and CDR2 is SYDVKM. The CDR3 runs to 16 residues. Trimming removed 6 bases at V and 3 bases at J, with 20 bases between. This chain's CDR3 is CASSPPGMVSDYGYTF. Written as DNA, the CDR3 is TGTGCCAGCAGCCCCCCGGGAATGGTGAGCGACTATGGCTACACCTTC.

The rearrangement joins TRBV28 to TRBJ2-3; TRBD1 might be the D (6 bases). The CDR3 has 14 residues. Germline lookup yields CDR1 MDHEN and CDR2 SYDVKM. The ends were cut back, 6 bases at V and 4 bases at J, with 14 bases in the middle. CDR3: CASRPYRVADTQYF. Here the CDR3 DNA reads TGTGCCAGCAGGCCCTACAGGGTCGCAGATACGCAGTATTTT. Supplemented by reference TRBV28 and TRBJ2-3, the full variable domain reads DVKVTQSSRYLVKRTGEKVFLECVQDMDHENMFWYRQDPGLGLRLIYFSYDVKMKEKGDIPEGYSVSREKKERFSLILESASTNQTSMYLCASRPYRVADTQYFGPGTRLTVL.

This chain uses TRBV14 with TRBJ2-7, with TRBD1 matching over 11 bases. Unmatched junction bases numbered 9, after V lost 1 base and J lost 1 base. The germline V gene has CDR1 SGHDN and CDR2 FVKESK. The CDR3 runs to 18 residues. As DNA, the CDR3 is TGTGCCAGCAGCCAAGTATTGGGAGGGGACAGGGGGTCCTACGAGCAGTACTTC. Residues: CASSQVLGGDRGSYEQYF.

V gene TRBV15 combines with J gene TRBJ1-6; D might be TRBD1 (6 bases). CDR3 length equals 15 residues. Trimming removed 0 bases from V and 7 bases from J, with 10 bases in between. In germline, CDR1 is LNHNV, CDR2 YYDKDF (reference sequence). CDR3 nucleotides: TGTGCCACCAGCAGAGACAGGGGATCAAATTCACCCCTCCACTTT. Amino acids: CATSRDRGSNSPLHF.

V is TRBV2 and J is TRBJ1-6; 8 nucleotides match TRBD1. Trimming removed 1 base from V and 9 bases from J; junction bases left unmatched: 5. The CDR3 spans 15 residues. Germline V lookup: CDR1 SNHLY, CDR2 FYNNEI. The CDR3 nucleotides read TGTGCCAGCAGTGAAGAGCAGGGGGCGCGTTCACCCCTCCACTTT. Translating it yields CASSEEQGARSPLHF.